Below, one T cell receptor beta chain is given with its context. This sample was included in a study of OX40 agonist ivuxolimab in advanced cancers. Study in general: Partial response was recorded in three patients: one hepatocellular carcinoma and two cutaneous melanoma cases.

V was shortened by 5 bases and J by 3 bases, with 22 bases between the two germline ends. CDR3 size: 17 residues. The V gene's germline CDR1 is LNHDA and CDR2 SQIVND (reference sequence). Sequenced by immunoSEQ multiplex PCR; TCRdb stores in-frame clones only, minus some. The top ten clones hold approximately 12% of a sample with about 54,000 clones, roughly nine tenths of them seen once. The sequence was collected from an adult with an advanced solid tumor such as melanoma, head and neck, liver or kidney cancer. The specimen was CD4+ or CD8+ T cells sorted from blood, collected in a trial of the OX40 agonist ivuxolimab. This chain connects TRBV19 to TRBJ1-1; no reliable D call. CDR3 sequence reads: CASSSLVGQWSHTEAFF. The CDR3 nucleotides are TGTGCCAGTAGTTCTCTGGTCGGGCAATGGTCGCACACTGAAGCTTTCTTT. Supplemented by reference TRBV19 and TRBJ1-1, the full variable domain reads DGGITQSPKYLFRKEGQNVTLSCEQNLNHDAMYWYRQDPGQGLRLIYYSQIVNDFQKGDIAEGYSVSREKKESFPLTVTSAQKNPTAFYLCASSSLVGQWSHTEAFFGQGTRLTVV.